This T cell receptor (beta chain) was found in a study of CD8 T cells in Susac syndrome (dated by TCRdb to between 2017 and 2020). Regarding the study in general: Whether CD8+ T cell activation and differentiation in Susac syndrome was antigen driven was tested using repertoire sequencing. Overall study outcomes, separate from this receptor: The study acknowledged that relatively few individuals were included in the TCR sequencing and HLA analysis.

Comments on this clonotype: Its cognate antigen has yet to be identified. It has no much larger one-base neighbor in the sample; base qualities were not kept.

Peripheral blood CD8+ and CD4+ T cells from healthy donors, Susac syndrome patients and multiple sclerosis patients were profiled by high-throughput TCR beta sequencing. The multiple sclerosis controls were treatment-naive patients whose relapsing-remitting disease, either stable or active, fulfilled the revised McDonald criteria. Bulk CD8+ and CD4+ T cells were purified by magnetic negative isolation, while CD8+ TEMRA cells were enriched using FACS. Blood was drawn into EDTA tubes, processed within 24 hours, and PBMCs were isolated by density gradient centrifugation. PBMCs intended for TCR sequencing were cryopreserved in liquid nitrogen and were subsequently thawed in a 37 degrees C water bath. The sorted or isolated CD4+, CD8+ and CD8+ TEMRA cells had a purity of 90% or higher. RNA was extracted using the RNeasy kit, and about 0.45 to 1 ug of the RNA was reverse transcribed with random hexamers. TCR beta CDR3 regions were amplified with the immunoSEQ multiplex PCR assay covering 54 Vbeta and 13 Jbeta segments. PCR amplification bias was corrected by using a synthetic template baseline for primer optimization and computational correction. The authors' analysis ran thus. Reads were assigned to V, D and J genes according to IMGT and analyzed in immunoSEQ Analyzer, with only productive sequences retained. Clonality was calculated as one minus the Shannon entropy normalized by log2 of the number of productive unique sequences. For each patient and control, public and private clones were evaluated among the 100 most prevalent clones. A clone was defined as Susac-specific if it was absent from the healthy and MS cohorts, from about 1,100 published viral clones and from other ImmuneACCESS disease sequences. TCRdb reworked the public reads: Q25 trimming with fastp, MiXCR clone assembly, productive beta chains retained. Every entry covers one CDR3 protein and lists the most common genes and DNA from its rows. The V and J calls reflect TCRdb's pipeline rather than the authors' work. Here the sample has hundreds of thousands of distinct CDR3 sequences; around 93% occur a single time. The ten biggest clones cover roughly 0.07% of the sample.

In the germline V gene, CDR1 corresponds to SGHDT and CDR2 to YYEEEE. Compared with germline, V lacks 4 bases and J lacks 0 bases; bases without a gene match: 7. From cysteine to phenylalanine, the CDR3 is 17 amino acids long. Only the CDR3 DNA stays, 51 bases, in frame from base 1. The rearrangement combines TRBV5-6 with TRBJ2-2; a stretch of 9 junction bases matches TRBD1. This receptor was identified in a human donor with multiple sclerosis. The sequenced sample was CD4+ T cells from PBMCs. The CDR3 protein sequence reads: CASSLRRDRANTGELFF. In nucleotides, the sequence is TGTGCCAGCAGCCTGCGTCGGGACAGGGCGAACACCGGGGAGCTGTTTTTT.